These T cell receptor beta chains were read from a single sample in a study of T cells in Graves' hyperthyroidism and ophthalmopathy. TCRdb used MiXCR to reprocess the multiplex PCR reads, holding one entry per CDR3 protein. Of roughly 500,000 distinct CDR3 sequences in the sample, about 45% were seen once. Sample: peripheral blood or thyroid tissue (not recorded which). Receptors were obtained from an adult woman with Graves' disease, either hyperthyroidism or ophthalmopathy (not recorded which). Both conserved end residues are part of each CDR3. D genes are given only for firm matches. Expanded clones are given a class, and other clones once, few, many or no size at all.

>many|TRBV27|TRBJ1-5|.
CASSLTAGYNQPQHF
TGTGCCAGCAGCCTGACTGCGGGGTACAATCAGCCCCAGCATTTT
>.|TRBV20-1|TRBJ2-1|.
CSATTENEQFF
TGCAGTGCCACGACGGAGAATGAGCAGTTCTTC
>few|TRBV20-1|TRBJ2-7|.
CSARDPGSHGSYEQYF
TGCAGTGCTAGGGATCCGGGGAGTCATGGCTCCTACGAGCAGTACTTC
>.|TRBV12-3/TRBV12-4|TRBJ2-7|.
CASSPVFEGSEQYF
TGTGCCAGCAGCCCGGTTTTCGAGGGAAGCGAGCAGTACTTC
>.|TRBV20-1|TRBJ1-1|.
CSARDHAGPSEAFF
TGCAGTGCTAGAGATCATGCAGGGCCGTCTGAAGCTTTCTTT
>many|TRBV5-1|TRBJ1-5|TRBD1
CASSLSGTGGNQPQHF
TGCGCCAGCAGCTTGAGCGGGACAGGGGGCAATCAGCCCCAGCATTTT
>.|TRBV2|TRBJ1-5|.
CASSVTGPQHF
TGTGCCAGCAGTGTCACCGGGCCCCAGCATTTT
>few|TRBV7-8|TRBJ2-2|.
CASSWAAGELFF
TGTGCCAGCAGTTGGGCGGCAGGGGAGCTGTTTTTT
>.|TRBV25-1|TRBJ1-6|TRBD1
CASSKNRGRNSPLHF
TGTGCCAGCAGTAAAAACAGGGGGCGGAATTCACCCCTCCACTTT
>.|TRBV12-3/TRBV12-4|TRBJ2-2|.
CVSSTTGVGTGELFF
TGTGTCAGCAGTACAACGGGGGTCGGGACCGGGGAGCTGTTTTTT
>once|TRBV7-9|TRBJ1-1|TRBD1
CATTSPRDRITEAFF
TGTGCCACCACGTCACCGCGGGACAGGATCACTGAAGCTTTCTTT
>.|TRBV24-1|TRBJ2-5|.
CATSEGRGSETQYF
TGTGCCACCAGTGAGGGCAGGGGATCAGAGACCCAGTACTTC
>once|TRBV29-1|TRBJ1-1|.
CSVTTGRVTEAFF
TGCAGCGTTACTACAGGGAGGGTCACTGAAGCTTTCTTT
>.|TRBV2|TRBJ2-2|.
CASSQTSYTGELFF
TGTGCCAGCAGCCAGACCAGCTACACCGGGGAGCTGTTTTTT
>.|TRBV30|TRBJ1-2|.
CAWSVLGTSGYTF
TGTGCCTGGAGTGTATTGGGGACCAGTGGCTACACCTTC
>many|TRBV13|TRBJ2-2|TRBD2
CASSSGLAGGELFF
TGTGCCAGCAGCTCGGGACTAGCGGGAGGGGAGCTGTTTTTT
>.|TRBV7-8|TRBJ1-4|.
CASRTPGGEKLFF
TGTGCCAGCAGAACTCCGGGAGGTGAAAAACTGTTTTTT
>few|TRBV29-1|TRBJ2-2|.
CSVGRDLTGELFF
TGCAGCGTTGGACGTGACCTCACCGGGGAGCTGTTTTTT
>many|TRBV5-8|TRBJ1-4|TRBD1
CASSRNRGRDEKLFF
TGTGCCAGCAGCAGAAACAGGGGGCGAGATGAAAAACTGTTTTTT
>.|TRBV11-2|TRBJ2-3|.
CASSLGRSGNTQYF
TGTGCCAGCAGCTTAGGACGGAGCGGAAACACGCAGTATTTT
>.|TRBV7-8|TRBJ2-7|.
CASSIQTPEGAYEQYF
TGTGCCAGCAGCATCCAGACTCCCGAAGGAGCCTACGAGCAGTACTTC
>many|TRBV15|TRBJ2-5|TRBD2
CATSRDLGTRETQYF
TGTGCCACCAGCAGAGATCTAGGGACTAGGGAGACCCAGTACTTC